Reported below is one T cell receptor (beta chain). As handled by the study authors: For nucleated cells, counts were estimated from reference gene primer amplification. Clones were read by immunoSEQ multiplex PCR, and TCRdb kept only the in-frame ones, dropping some. The V and J calls and clone size come from that table; D and trimming were worked out from the DNA. Of around 70,000 clones listed, roughly 84% are singletons. CDR3 size: 15 residues. After removal of 0 bases from V and 2 bases from J, the junction contained 4 bases not matched to a gene. CDR1 SGDLS and CDR2 YYNGEE come from the germline V gene. This sample is part of a study of blood T cell repertoires in COVID-19. Background on the study: Spain, Italy and the United States supplied samples that represented acute and convalescent COVID-19. In each case, the material was cDNA or gDNA derived from T cells, B-cell-depleted T cells, or PBMCs.

This rearrangement joins TRBV9 to TRBJ2-7, with TRBD2 matching over 8 bases. The sample comprised peripheral blood. This TCR was recovered from a man over 45 with active COVID-19. The CDR3, as DNA: TGTGCCAGCAGCGTAGGAGGGGGACTAGCCTACGAGCAGTACTTC. Translated, it gives CASSVGGGLAYEQYF.